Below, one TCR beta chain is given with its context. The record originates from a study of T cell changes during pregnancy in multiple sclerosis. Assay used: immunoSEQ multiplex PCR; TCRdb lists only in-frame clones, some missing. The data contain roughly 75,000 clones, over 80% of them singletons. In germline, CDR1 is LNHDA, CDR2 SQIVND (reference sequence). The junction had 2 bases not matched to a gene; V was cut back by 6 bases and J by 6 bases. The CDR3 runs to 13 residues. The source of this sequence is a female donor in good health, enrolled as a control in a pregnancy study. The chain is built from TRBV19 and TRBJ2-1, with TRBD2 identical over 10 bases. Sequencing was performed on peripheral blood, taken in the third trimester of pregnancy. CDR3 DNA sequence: TGTGCCAGTAGGACTAGCGGGTCCAATGAGCAGTTCTTC. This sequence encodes CASRTSGSNEQFF.